Below, one T cell receptor (beta chain) is given with its context. The antigen is unknown. This entry is derived from a study of blood T cells in healthy people across ages. Study background: The template switching approach captured approximately one barcoded beta molecule for every two T cells. The study's findings and limits: Per-million-T-cell TCR beta diversity fell roughly linearly with age.

Germline V gene data show CDR1 as MNHNY and CDR2 as SVGAGI (reference sequence). This CDR3 is built from 17 residues. The V segment lost 0 bases and the J segment 2 bases; nucleotides outside the gene matches: 7. Per sample, extraction of total RNA gave at least 6 micrograms in every case. Using a J-beta primer mix together with a sample-barcoded 5' primer, a second PCR was run for 7 to 11 cycles. Each CDR3 protein gets one entry after TCRdb re-called the 5' RACE reads with MiXCR. The data hold around 1.1 million distinct CDR3 sequences, with 35% to 45% observed a single time. The source of this sequence is a man aged 18-30 years in good health. V and J are TRBV6-6 and TRBJ2-1, with 7 bases fitting TRBD1. The sample consisted of blood. CDR3 in amino acids: CASSYSPDRETYNEQFF. CDR3 DNA: TGTGCCAGCAGTTACTCGCCTGACAGGGAAACCTACAATGAGCAGTTCTTC.